This T cell receptor beta chain was captured in a study of cytomegalovirus exposure and HLA in healthy donors. Regarding the study as a whole: Among the CMV-associated chains, a few were confirmed in vitro as specific for CMV antigens. Among TCR sequences, most were rare, though some public TCRs appeared in many donors. It was reportedly the case that the classifier diagnosed cytomegalovirus status with high specificity and sensitivity. Cytomegalovirus association was listed for roughly 160 TCR beta chains.

Libraries were prepared by immunoSEQ multiplex PCR; TCRdb keeps only in-frame clonotypes and omits some of them. The sample records around 350,000 clones, 70% to 90% being singletons. To note about this clone: Its antigen is not known.

The sequence was collected from a woman aged 18-35 years in good health and CMV-seronegative. Sequenced material: PBMCs.

The chain's CDR3 is CASSHTQGPSNSYEQYF. CDR3 DNA: TGCGCCAGCAGCCATACCCAGGGGCCATCTAATTCCTACGAGCAGTACTTC. The rearrangement links TRBV4-1 to TRBJ2-7; tentative D call: TRBD1 (6 bases). The V and J ends lost 3 bases and 1 base respectively, with 19 bases between them. Germline CDR1 is MGHRA and CDR2 is YSYEKL. The CDR3 length is 17 residues.